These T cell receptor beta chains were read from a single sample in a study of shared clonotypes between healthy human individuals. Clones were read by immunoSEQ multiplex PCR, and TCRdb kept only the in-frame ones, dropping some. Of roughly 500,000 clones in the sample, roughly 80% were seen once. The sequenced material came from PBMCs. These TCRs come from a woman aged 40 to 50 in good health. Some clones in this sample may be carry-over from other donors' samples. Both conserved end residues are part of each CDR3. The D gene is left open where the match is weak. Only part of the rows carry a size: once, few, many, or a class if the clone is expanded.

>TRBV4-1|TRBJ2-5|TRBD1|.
TGCGCCAGCAGCCTCGGGACAGGGGGAGGTGAAGAGACCCAGTACTTC
CASSLGTGGGEETQYF
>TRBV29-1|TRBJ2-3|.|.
TGCAGCGTTGGAGGATCCGGTCGGGACACAGATACGCAGTATTTT
CSVGGSGRDTDTQYF
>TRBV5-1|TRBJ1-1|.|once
TGCGCCAGCAGCTTGGTGGGTCTGAACACTGAAGCTTTCTTT
CASSLVGLNTEAFF
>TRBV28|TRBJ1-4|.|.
TGTGCCAGCAGGCCCCCCTTTGAGGATGAAAAACTGTTTTTT
CASRPPFEDEKLFF
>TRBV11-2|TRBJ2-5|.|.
TGTGCCAGCAGCGCATATGGCAGAGCGAATTACCAAGAGACCCAGTACTTC
CASSAYGRANYQETQYF
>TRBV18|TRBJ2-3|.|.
TGTGCCAGCTCCTTACGGCCTGATTCCACAGATACGCAGTATTTT
CASSLRPDSTDTQYF
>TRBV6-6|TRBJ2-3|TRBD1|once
TGTGCCAGCAGTGGGGACAGCCGCAAGAGCACAGATACGCAGTATTTT
CASSGDSRKSTDTQYF
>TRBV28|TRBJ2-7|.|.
TGTGCCAGCAGTTTATTCAGGAGTGCTAACGAGCAGTACTTC
CASSLFRSANEQYF
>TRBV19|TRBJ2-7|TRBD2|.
TGTGCCAGTAGTATTGCCGGGACTAGCGGAGATTACTCCTACGAGCAGTACTTC
CASSIAGTSGDYSYEQYF
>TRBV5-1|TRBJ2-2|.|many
TGCGCCAGCAGCTTGGCTCCGGGAGTAGAGAGGACCGGGGAGCTGTTTTTT
CASSLAPGVERTGELFF
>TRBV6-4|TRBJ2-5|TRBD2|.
TGTGCCAGCAGTGAGAGGAGCGGGAGTGGGCAAGAGACCCAGTACTTC
CASSERSGSGQETQYF
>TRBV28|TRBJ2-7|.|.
TGTGCCAGCAAGGGGGTCGAGCAGTACTTC
CASKGVEQYF
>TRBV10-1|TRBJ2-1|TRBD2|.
TGCGCCAGCAGTGATGCGGGAGGAACCTACAATGAGCAGTTCTTC
CASSDAGGTYNEQFF
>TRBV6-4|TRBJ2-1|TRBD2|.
TGTGCCAGCAGTGCCGAGACTAGCGGCCTATACAATGAGCAGTTCTTC
CASSAETSGLYNEQFF
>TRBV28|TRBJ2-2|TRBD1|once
TGTGCCAGCAGTTTTTGGGGGACAGGGGACACCGGGGAGCTGTTTTTT
CASSFWGTGDTGELFF
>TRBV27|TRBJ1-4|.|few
TGTGCCAGCAATCGCGGGGGGATTAATGAAAAACTGTTTTTT
CASNRGGINEKLFF
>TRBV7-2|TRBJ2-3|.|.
TGTGCCAGCAGCTCCGACCCTTCCACAGATACGCAGTATTTT
CASSSDPSTDTQYF
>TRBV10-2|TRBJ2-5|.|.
TGCGCCAGCTGGAGTAGCGTGGTAGAGACCCAGTACTTC
CASWSSVVETQYF
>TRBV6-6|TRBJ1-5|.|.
TGTGCCTGCAGTTACTCGAGCAGTCCAAGTCAGCCCCAGCATTTT
CACSYSSSPSQPQHF
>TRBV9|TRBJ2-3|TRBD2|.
TGTGCCAGCAGCGTAGGTGCGGGAGGGGGTACAGATACGCAGTATTTT
CASSVGAGGGTDTQYF
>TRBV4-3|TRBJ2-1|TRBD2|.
TGCGCCAGCAGCCAAGGTAGTAGCGGGGAGAATGAGCAGTTCTTC
CASSQGSSGENEQFF
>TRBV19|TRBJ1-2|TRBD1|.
TGTGCCAGTAGTAACCGGGACAGGGATCACACCTTC
CASSNRDRDHTF
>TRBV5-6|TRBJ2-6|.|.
TGTGCCAGCAGCTTACGGGGGAAAGGGGCCAACGTCCTGACTTTC
CASSLRGKGANVLTF
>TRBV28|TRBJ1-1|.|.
TGTGCCAGCAGTTTATCCTACAGGGTTGGGGAAGCTTTCTTT
CASSLSYRVGEAFF
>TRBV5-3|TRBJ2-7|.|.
TGTGCCAGAACACATCGGGGGCCTAACTCCTACGAGCAGTACTTC
CARTHRGPNSYEQYF
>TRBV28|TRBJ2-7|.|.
TGTGCCAGCAGTTCCCCCGCCGCCCCGGGAGAGCAGTACTTC
CASSSPAAPGEQYF
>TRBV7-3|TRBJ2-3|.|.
TGTGCCAGCAGCCCCGGGACTTTTCCAGATACGCAGTATTTT
CASSPGTFPDTQYF
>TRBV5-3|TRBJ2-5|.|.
TGTGCCAGAAGCGGGGGACCCCAAGAGACCCAGTACTTC
CARSGGPQETQYF
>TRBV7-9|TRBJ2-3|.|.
TGTGCCAGCAGCTTAGGGCTCAGCTCCGATACGCAGTATTTT
CASSLGLSSDTQYF
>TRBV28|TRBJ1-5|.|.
TGTGCCAGCAGTTTCGGGCCCCATAGCAATCAGCCCCAGCATTTT
CASSFGPHSNQPQHF
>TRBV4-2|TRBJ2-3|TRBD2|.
TGTGCCAGCAGCCAATTACCCCGGGAGGGCCGGGGGGATACGCAGTATTTT
CASSQLPREGRGDTQYF
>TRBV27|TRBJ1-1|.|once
TGTGCCAGCAGTTTCTTGGAGAACACTGAAGCTTTCTTT
CASSFLENTEAFF
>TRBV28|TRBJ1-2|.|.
TGTGCCAGCGCTCCGGGCATGGCTGGCTACACCTTC
CASAPGMAGYTF
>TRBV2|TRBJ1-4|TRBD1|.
TGTGCCACCCAGGGGGACGATGGTGAAGAAAAACTGTTTTTT
CATQGDDGEEKLFF
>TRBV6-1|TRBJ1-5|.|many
TGTGCCAGCAGTGAAGGGAATCAGCCCCAGCATTTT
CASSEGNQPQHF
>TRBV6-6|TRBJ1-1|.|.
TGTGCCAGCAGTCACAGGGAGGGGAAAGCTTTCTTT
CASSHREGKAFF
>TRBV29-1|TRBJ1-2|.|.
TGCAGCGTTGAGCAGGGCGGGGGCTACACCTTC
CSVEQGGGYTF
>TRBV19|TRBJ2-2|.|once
TGTGCCAGTAGGTGGGGTCCGACCGGGGAGCTGTTTTTT
CASRWGPTGELFF
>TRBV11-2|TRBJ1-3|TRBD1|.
TGTGCCAGCAGCTGGACGGGACAGGGGGGTGGAAACACCATATATTTT
CASSWTGQGGGNTIYF
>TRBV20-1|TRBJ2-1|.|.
TGCAGTGCTCCCCTCAATGAGCAGTTCTTC
CSAPLNEQFF
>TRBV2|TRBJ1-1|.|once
TGTGCCAGCAGTACTGGGGGGATGAACACTGAAGCTTTCTTT
CASSTGGMNTEAFF